This is a list of T cell receptor beta chains from one sample in a study of shared clonotypes between healthy human individuals. The assay was immunoSEQ multiplex PCR, and TCRdb's table has in-frame clones only and misses some. The data show 470,000 or so clones, with approximately 80% seen just once and around 12% held by the top ten. Sequencing was carried out using PBMCs. The receptors originated from a woman in her 40s in good health. Some clones in this sample may be carry-over from other donors' samples. The CDR3 runs from the conserved cysteine through the conserved F or W. The order of the fields is clone size, D gene, V gene, J gene, CDR3 protein, CDR3 DNA. D genes are given only for firm matches. Size values are once, few and many counts, or a class for expanded clones, and some rows have none.

>-|-|TRBV15|TRBJ2-7
CATSRDPQENYEQYF
TGTGCCACCAGCAGAGATCCCCAGGAGAACTACGAGCAGTACTTC
>-|-|TRBV28|TRBJ1-5
CASSFGDSQPQHF
TGTGCCAGCAGTTTTGGGGATAGTCAGCCCCAGCATTTT
>few|TRBD1|TRBV6-1|TRBJ2-7
CASSEEGQGTSEQYF
TGTGCCAGCAGTGAAGAGGGACAGGGGACGTCCGAGCAGTACTTC
>-|-|TRBV5-6|TRBJ1-3
CASSLGWNPSGNTIYF
TGTGCCAGCAGCTTGGGGTGGAACCCATCTGGAAACACCATATATTTT
>-|TRBD1|TRBV5-1|TRBJ2-3
CASRQDRVTDTQYF
TGCGCCAGCAGGCAAGACAGGGTCACAGATACGCAGTATTTT
>-|-|TRBV29-1|TRBJ1-1
CSVLMQVDTEAFF
TGCAGCGTTTTGATGCAAGTGGACACTGAAGCTTTCTTT
>-|-|TRBV18|TRBJ2-5
CASSPSRNQETQYF
TGTGCCAGCTCACCGAGTAGGAACCAAGAGACCCAGTACTTC
>-|-|TRBV7-2|TRBJ2-3
CASSLYRGGADTQYF
TGTGCCAGCAGCTTATACAGGGGCGGGGCAGATACGCAGTATTTT
>-|-|TRBV4-3|TRBJ2-7
CVFRRTGFSYEQYF
TGCGTCTTCCGGCGGACGGGTTTCTCCTACGAGCAGTACTTC
>-|-|TRBV5-1|TRBJ1-1
CASSLVGGTTEAFF
TGCGCCAGCAGCTTGGTCGGCGGGACCACTGAAGCTTTCTTT
>-|-|TRBV7-9|TRBJ2-1
CASSLSRAIWNEQFF
TGTGCCAGCAGCTTAAGTCGAGCCATATGGAATGAGCAGTTCTTC
>many|TRBD2|TRBV9|TRBJ2-3
CASSEGLAVSTDTQYF
TGTGCCAGCAGCGAGGGACTAGCGGTTAGCACAGATACGCAGTATTTT
>-|TRBD2|TRBV19|TRBJ2-3
CASSIVGSGSADTQYF
TGTGCCAGTAGTATAGTCGGTAGCGGGAGCGCAGATACGCAGTATTTT
>-|TRBD1|TRBV7-8|TRBJ2-7
CASSLRTGGAYEQYF
TGTGCCAGCAGCCTCAGGACAGGGGGAGCCTACGAGCAGTACTTC
>-|-|TRBV28|TRBJ2-7
CASSSPYEQYF
TGTGCCAGCAGTTCCCCGTACGAGCAGTACTTC
>-|-|TRBV30|TRBJ2-5
CAWSVLQGSGETQYF
TGTGCCTGGAGTGTATTGCAGGGTTCGGGGGAGACCCAGTACTTC
>few|TRBD2|TRBV29-1|TRBJ2-5
CSVEVGAGEQYF
TGCAGCGTTGAAGTTGGGGCGGGGGAGCAGTACTTC
>few|-|TRBV7-2|TRBJ2-4
CASSLGRRQYF
TGTGCCAGCAGCTTAGGTCGGCGACAGTACTTC
>-|-|TRBV11-2|TRBJ1-1
CASSPLRTAFEAFF
TGTGCCAGCAGCCCTCTTCGGACAGCATTTGAAGCTTTCTTT
>few|-|TRBV4-2|TRBJ2-1
CASSQATRAEQFF
TGTGCCAGCAGCCAAGCGACTCGGGCGGAGCAGTTCTTC
>-|TRBD2|TRBV6-1|TRBJ2-1
CASISSGPYNEQFF
TGTGCCAGCATCAGTAGCGGGCCTTACAATGAGCAGTTCTTC
>-|-|TRBV5-1|TRBJ2-1
CASSLGGDPIYNEQFF
TGCGCCAGCAGCTTGGGGGGGGACCCCATTTACAATGAGCAGTTCTTC
>many|-|TRBV6-4|TRBJ2-1
CASSDFGRGGDNEQFF
TGTGCCAGCAGTGACTTCGGGAGAGGGGGGGACAATGAGCAGTTCTTC
>-|TRBD1|TRBV18|TRBJ2-1
CASSPWKGASDEQFF
TGTGCCAGCTCACCATGGAAGGGGGCGAGCGATGAGCAGTTCTTC
>-|-|TRBV27|TRBJ2-7
CASSFNPYEQYF
TGTGCCAGCAGTTTCAACCCCTACGAGCAGTACTTC
>-|TRBD2|TRBV9|TRBJ2-7
CASSVHGGGAVIDEQYF
TGTGCCAGCAGCGTCCATGGGGGGGGAGCCGTTATCGACGAGCAGTACTTC
>-|TRBD2|TRBV28|TRBJ2-1
CASSQGLAREQFF
TGTGCCAGCAGTCAAGGACTAGCTAGGGAGCAGTTCTTC
>few|-|TRBV5-1|TRBJ1-3
CASSDGGDGNTIYF
TGCGCCAGCAGCGATGGTGGAGATGGAAACACCATATATTTT
>-|-|TRBV15|TRBJ2-2
CATSRDSVLIGGELFF
TGTGCCACCAGCAGAGATAGCGTGCTGATTGGCGGGGAGCTGTTTTTT